Many counts were recorded for the clone carrying this TCR beta chain. The data belong to a study of blood T cell repertoires in COVID-19. Sequencing used immunoSEQ multiplex PCR; TCRdb keeps in-frame clones, though not all of them. There are 250,000 to 350,000 clones in the sample; 75% to 95% occur only once, and approximately 7.5% lies in the top ten. The V end was cut by 4 bases, the J end by 5 bases, with 9 bases between. Per the germline V gene, CDR1 is SGHDT and CDR2 is YYEEEE. The CDR3 extends over 12 amino acids. The sequenced sample consisted of peripheral blood. The receptor was isolated from a woman in her 30s with COVID-19, enrolled during active disease. The chain uses TRBV5-6 and TRBJ1-2; maybe TRBD1 (5 bases). Here the CDR3 DNA reads TGTGCCAGCAGCCTACAGGAGTATGGCTACACCTTC. Translating it yields CASSLQEYGYTF.